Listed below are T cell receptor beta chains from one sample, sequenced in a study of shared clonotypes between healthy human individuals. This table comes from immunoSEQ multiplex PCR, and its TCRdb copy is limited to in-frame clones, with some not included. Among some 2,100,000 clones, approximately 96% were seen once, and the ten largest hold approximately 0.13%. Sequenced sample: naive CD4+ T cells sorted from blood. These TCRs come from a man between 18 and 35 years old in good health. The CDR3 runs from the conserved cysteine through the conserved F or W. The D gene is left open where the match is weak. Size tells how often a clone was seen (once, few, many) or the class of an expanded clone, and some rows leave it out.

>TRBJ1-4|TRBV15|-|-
CATSRDDRSGEKLFF
TGTGCCACCAGCAGAGATGATCGGAGTGGTGAAAAACTGTTTTTT
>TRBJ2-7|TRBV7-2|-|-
CASSSLGGGAVYEQYF
TGTGCCAGCAGCTCCCTAGGTGGGGGGGCTGTGTACGAGCAGTACTTC
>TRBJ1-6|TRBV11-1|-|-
CASSLQGNSPLHF
TGTGCCAGCAGCTTACAGGGCAATTCACCCCTCCACTTT
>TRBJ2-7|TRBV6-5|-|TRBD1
CASGGTGVGEQYF
TGTGCCAGCGGAGGGACAGGGGTGGGCGAGCAGTACTTC
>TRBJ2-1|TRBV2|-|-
CASSPTRSPQFF
TGTGCCAGCAGCCCCACTAGATCACCGCAGTTCTTC
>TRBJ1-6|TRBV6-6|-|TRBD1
CASSRGQGMGPLHF
TGTGCCAGCAGTCGTGGACAGGGAATGGGACCCCTCCACTTT
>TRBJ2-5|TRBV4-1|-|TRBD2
CASSQDPRGAQYF
TGCGCCAGCAGCCAAGATCCCCGGGGGGCCCAGTACTTC
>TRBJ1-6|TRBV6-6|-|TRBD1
CASRRDRGGFSPLHF
TGTGCCAGCAGAAGGGACAGGGGAGGATTTTCACCCCTCCACTTT
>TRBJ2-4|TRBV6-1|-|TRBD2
CASSQAGGVIQYF
TGTGCCAGCAGTCAGGCGGGGGGGGTCATTCAGTACTTC
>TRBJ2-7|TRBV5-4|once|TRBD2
CAPPMTPGTSGSCSYEQYF
TGTGCCCCACCTATGACCCCTGGGACTAGCGGGAGTTGTTCCTACGAGCAGTACTTC
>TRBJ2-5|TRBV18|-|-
CASSPFEGTRETQYF
TGTGCCAGCTCACCTTTCGAGGGAACTCGAGAGACCCAGTACTTC
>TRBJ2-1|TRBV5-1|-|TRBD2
CASSPGLAGLYNEQFF
TGCGCCAGCAGCCCTGGACTAGCGGGGTTATACAATGAGCAGTTCTTC
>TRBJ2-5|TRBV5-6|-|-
CASSPHSNRETQYF
TGTGCCAGCAGCCCGCACTCAAACCGAGAGACCCAGTACTTC
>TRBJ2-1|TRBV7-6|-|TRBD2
CASSWSGTTQQFF
TGTGCCAGCAGCTGGTCCGGGACTACCCAGCAGTTCTTC
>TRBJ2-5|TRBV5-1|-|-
CASSLAGETQYF
TGCGCCAGCAGCTTGGCCGGGGAGACCCAGTACTTC
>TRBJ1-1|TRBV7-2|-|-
CASSLDRSNTEAFF
TGTGCCAGCAGCTTAGACAGGTCGAACACTGAAGCTTTCTTT
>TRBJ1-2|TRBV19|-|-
CASSHPPSGAAGGYTF
TGTGCCAGTTCTCATCCGCCCAGCGGGGCTGCTGGGGGCTACACCTTC
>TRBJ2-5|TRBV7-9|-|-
CASSLGDKYQETQYF
TGTGCCAGCAGCTTGGGGGACAAGTACCAAGAGACCCAGTACTTC
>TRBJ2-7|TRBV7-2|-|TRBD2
CASSPSGVSYEQYF
TGTGCCAGCAGTCCAAGCGGGGTGTCCTACGAGCAGTACTTC
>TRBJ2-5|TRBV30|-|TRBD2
CAWSPGGGTQETQYF
TGTGCCTGGAGCCCCGGCGGGGGGACCCAAGAGACCCAGTACTTC
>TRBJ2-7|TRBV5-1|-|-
CASSGESEQYF
TGCGCCAGCAGCGGAGAGAGCGAGCAGTACTTC
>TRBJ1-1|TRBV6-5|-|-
CASSRVEGAEAFF
TGTGCCAGCAGCCGCGTGGAGGGTGCTGAAGCTTTCTTT
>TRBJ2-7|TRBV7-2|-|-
CASSWDGPGEQYF
TGTGCCAGCAGCTGGGACGGACCGGGGGAGCAGTACTTC
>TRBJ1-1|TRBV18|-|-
CASSLKAPGRTFF
TGTGCCAGCTCCCTAAAGGCCCCAGGGCGAACTTTCTTT
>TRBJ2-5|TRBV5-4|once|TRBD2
CASSLAQGGLLAGAETQYF
TGTGCCAGCAGCTTGGCACAAGGCGGATTGTTAGCGGGGGCAGAGACCCAGTACTTC